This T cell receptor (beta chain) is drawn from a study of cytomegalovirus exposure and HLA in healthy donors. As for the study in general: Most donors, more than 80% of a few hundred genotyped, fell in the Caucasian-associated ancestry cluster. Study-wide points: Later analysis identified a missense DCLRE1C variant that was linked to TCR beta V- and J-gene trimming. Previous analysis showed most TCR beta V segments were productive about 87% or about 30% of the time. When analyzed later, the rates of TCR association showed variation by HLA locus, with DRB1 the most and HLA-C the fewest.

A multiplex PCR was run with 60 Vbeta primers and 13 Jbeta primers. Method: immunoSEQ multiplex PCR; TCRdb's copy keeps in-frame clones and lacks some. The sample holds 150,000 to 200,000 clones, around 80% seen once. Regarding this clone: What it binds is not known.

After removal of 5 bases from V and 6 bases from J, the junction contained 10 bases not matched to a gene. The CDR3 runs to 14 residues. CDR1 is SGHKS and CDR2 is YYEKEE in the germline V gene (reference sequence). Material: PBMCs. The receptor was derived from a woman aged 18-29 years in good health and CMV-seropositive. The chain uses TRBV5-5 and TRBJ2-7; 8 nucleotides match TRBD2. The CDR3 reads CASRGSGGGGEQYF. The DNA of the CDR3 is TGTGCCAGCAGGGGGTCCGGGGGGGGAGGCGAGCAGTACTTC.